A selection of T cell receptor beta chains follows, all from one sample in a study of Tregs in tolerant kidney transplant recipients. No antigens are known for them. The method was immunoSEQ multiplex PCR; TCRdb's version includes in-frame clones alone and lacks a portion of them. The sample shows approximately 44,000 clones, around 95% of them seen only once. Sequencing was performed on Tregs from blood cultured with allogeneic cells. The receptors originated from a human donor in good health. The CDR3 runs from the conserved cysteine through the conserved F or W. D genes are given only for firm matches. Size tells how often a clone was seen (once, few, many) or the class of an expanded clone, and some rows leave it out.

>TRBV9|TRBJ1-3|.|TRBD1
CASSAAVRDSSGNTIYF
TGTGCCAGCAGCGCCGCTGTCCGGGACAGCTCTGGAAACACCATATATTTT
>TRBV7-2|TRBJ2-5|.|TRBD2
CASSLLGTTQETQYF
TGTGCCAGCAGCTTACTAGGGACTACCCAAGAGACCCAGTACTTC
>TRBV5-1|TRBJ2-5|.|TRBD2
CASSWGLDGGTQYF
TGCGCCAGCAGCTGGGGACTAGACGGAGGGACCCAGTACTTC
>TRBV27|TRBJ1-4|.|.
CASSLSWGFGEKLFF
TGTGCCAGCAGTTTATCGTGGGGATTCGGTGAAAAACTGTTTTTT
>TRBV15|TRBJ2-1|.|TRBD1
CATSRAGTGVNEQFF
TGTGCCACCAGCAGAGCCGGGACAGGAGTGAATGAGCAGTTCTTC
>TRBV21-1|TRBJ1-2|.|.
CASSNWGMRGSGYTF
TGTGCCAGCAGCAATTGGGGTATGCGGGGATCTGGCTACACCTTC
>TRBV5-1|TRBJ1-6|.|TRBD1
CASSFRGQGDNSPLHF
TGCGCCAGTAGCTTCAGGGGGCAGGGAGATAATTCACCCCTCCACTTT
>TRBV6-5|TRBJ2-3|.|.
CASSRDRGHRDTQYF
TGTGCCAGCAGCCGCGACCGGGGCCACAGGGATACGCAGTATTTT
>TRBV6-5|TRBJ1-5|.|.
CASSWVATNQPQHF
TGTGCCAGCAGTTGGGTCGCGACCAATCAGCCCCAGCATTTT
>TRBV6-1|TRBJ1-3|.|.
CASSEATGARGNTIYF
TGTGCCAGCAGTGAAGCTACGGGAGCGAGGGGAAACACCATATATTTT
>TRBV27|TRBJ1-1|.|.
CASSSLLWEAEAFF
TGTGCCAGCAGTTCTCTCCTTTGGGAGGCTGAAGCTTTCTTT
>TRBV5-1|TRBJ2-7|.|.
CASSLDRAGEQYF
TGCGCCAGCAGCTTGGACAGGGCAGGCGAGCAGTACTTC
>TRBV10-2|TRBJ2-2|.|TRBD1
CASSRGTGGPRGTGELFF
TGCGCCAGCAGTCGGGGGACAGGGGGCCCCCGGGGGACCGGGGAGCTGTTTTTT
>TRBV5-1|TRBJ1-1|.|.
CASSLYDPLNTEAFF
TGCGCCAGCAGCTTATACGATCCCCTGAACACTGAAGCTTTCTTT
>TRBV29-1|TRBJ1-1|.|TRBD1
CSVGDRGNTEAFF
TGCAGCGTGGGGGACAGGGGAAACACTGAAGCTTTCTTT
>TRBV7-9|TRBJ2-7|.|TRBD2
CASTDGGGSYEQYF
TGTGCCAGCACCGATGGGGGGGGCTCCTACGAGCAGTACTTC
>TRBV19|TRBJ2-3|.|TRBD1
CASSRGQGRVPDTQYF
TGTGCCAGTAGTAGAGGACAGGGACGTGTCCCAGATACGCAGTATTTT
>TRBV19|TRBJ1-1|.|.
CASSIVTATMNTEAFF
TGTGCCAGTAGTATAGTAACAGCGACCATGAACACTGAAGCTTTCTTT
>TRBV20-1|TRBJ1-4|once|.
CSARLWEKLFF
TGCAGTGCTAGGCTTTGGGAAAAACTGTTTTTT